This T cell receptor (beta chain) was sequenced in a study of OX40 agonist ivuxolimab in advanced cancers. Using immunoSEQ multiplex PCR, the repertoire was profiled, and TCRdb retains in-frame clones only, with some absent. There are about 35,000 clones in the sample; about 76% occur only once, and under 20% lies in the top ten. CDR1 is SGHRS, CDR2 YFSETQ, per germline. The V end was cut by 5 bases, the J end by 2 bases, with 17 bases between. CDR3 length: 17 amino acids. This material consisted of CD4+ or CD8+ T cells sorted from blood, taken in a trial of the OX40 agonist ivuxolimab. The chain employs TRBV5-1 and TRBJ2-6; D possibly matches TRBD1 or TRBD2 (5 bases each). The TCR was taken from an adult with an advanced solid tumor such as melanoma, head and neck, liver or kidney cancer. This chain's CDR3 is CASSQNSQGAGANVLTF. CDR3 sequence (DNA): TGCGCCAGCAGTCAGAATTCCCAGGGAGCTGGGGCCAACGTCCTGACTTTC.